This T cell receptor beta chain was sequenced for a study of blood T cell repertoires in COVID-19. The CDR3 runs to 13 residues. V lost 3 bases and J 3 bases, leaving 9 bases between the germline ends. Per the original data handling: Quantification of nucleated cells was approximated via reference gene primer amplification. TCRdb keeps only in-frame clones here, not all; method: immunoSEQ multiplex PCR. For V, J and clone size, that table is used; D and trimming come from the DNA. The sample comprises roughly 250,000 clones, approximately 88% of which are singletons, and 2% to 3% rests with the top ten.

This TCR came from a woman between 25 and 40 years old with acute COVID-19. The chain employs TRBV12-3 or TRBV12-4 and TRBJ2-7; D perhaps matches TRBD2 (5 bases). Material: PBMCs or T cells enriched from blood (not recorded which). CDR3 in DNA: TGTGCCAGCAGTTTGTCGGGGTTCTACGAGCAGTACTTC. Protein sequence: CASSLSGFYEQYF.